This T cell receptor (beta chain) originates from a study of OX40 agonist ivuxolimab in advanced cancers. The protocol was immunoSEQ multiplex PCR, while the TCRdb copy is restricted to in-frame clones and leaves out a portion. Of about 100,000 clones detected, approximately 89% appear once; the ten largest clones hold approximately 0.58%. The material sequenced was CD4+ or CD8+ T cells sorted from blood, taken in a trial of the OX40 agonist ivuxolimab. The clonotype originates from an adult with an advanced solid tumor such as melanoma, head and neck, liver or kidney cancer.

The CDR3, as DNA: TGTGCCAGCAGAGTGACGATTACACAAGGCTACACCTTC. Translation: CASRVTITQGYTF. The V call is TRBV6-5, the J call TRBJ1-2; D gene unclear. CDR3 length equals 13 residues. Trimming shortened V by 6 bases and J by 8 bases, and 16 bases separated the two germline ends. Looked up from germline, CDR1 is MNHEY and CDR2 is SVGAGI.